The 2 T cell receptor beta chains below come from one sample, sequenced in a study of T cell repertoires in cytomegalovirus infection. Their target antigens are unknown. TCRdb ran MiXCR on the reads and lists one entry per CDR3 protein. Seen here are roughly 990,000 distinct CDR3 sequences, roughly 31% observed once, and the top ten hold roughly 13%. The sample here was cultured CD8+ T cells from PBMCs, taken from culture after CMV antigen stimulation. The receptor source for this set is a human donor in good health (CMV status not recorded). Some clones in this sample may be carry-over from other donors' samples.

This clonotype was picked up a small number of times. The chain uses TRBV10-3 and TRBJ2-7, with a weak D call TRBD2 (6 bases). The germline V gene has CDR1 ENHRY and CDR2 SYGVKD. Deletions cut 2 bases from V and 7 bases from J, with 12 bases between. The CDR3 sequence is 13 residues long. The CDR3 reads CAISEARGWEQYV. CDR3 coding DNA: TGTGCCATCAGTGAGGCGCGGGGCTGGGAGCAGTACGTC.

This clonotype occurred a few times. CDR3 sequence reads: CASSYLLADTQYF. The CDR3 bases are TGTGCCAGCAGTTACCTCCTAGCAGATACGCAGTATTTT. The rearrangement uses TRBV6-2 or TRBV6-3 and TRBJ2-3; D is unresolved. The germline CDR1 and CDR2 sequences are MNHEY and SVGEGT. V was pared by 2 bases and J by 4 bases, with 7 bases between. The CDR3 is 13 amino acids.